The 16 T cell receptor beta chains given below trace back to one sample, sequenced in a study of T cell repertoires in cytomegalovirus infection (dated by TCRdb to about 2019). Sequencing relied on an Illumina HiSeq 1500. TCRdb cleaned the public reads at Q25 with fastp, built clones with MiXCR and kept in-frame beta chains. Entries that share a CDR3 protein sequence are merged under the most common genes and DNA. This sample comprises 110,000 to 150,000 distinct CDR3 sequences, around 32% of them detected only once. The ten largest clones add up to 45% to 55% of the sample. No antigen is known for these receptors. The treatment or condition label, as the study defines it: in vitro stimulation with specific CMV peptide epitopes to enrich CMV-specific T cells. The sequencing here drew on CD8+ T cells from cultured PBMCs, taken from culture after CMV antigen stimulation. These receptors were taken from a human donor in good health (CMV status not recorded). Some clones in this sample may be carry-over from other donors' samples.

The rearrangement uses TRBV7-6 and TRBJ2-3, with a weak D call TRBD1 (6 bases). Germline V gene data show CDR1 as SGHVS and CDR2 as FNYEAQ. Trimming removed 3 bases from V and 4 bases from J, with 11 bases in between. This CDR3 is built from 14 residues. The CDR3 here is CASSLGQVPDTQYF. CDR3 in DNA: TGTGCCAGCAGCTTGGGACAAGTCCCAGATACGCAGTATTTT. Filled out from reference TRBV7-6 and TRBJ2-3, the complete variable domain reads GAGVSQSPRYKVTKRGQDVALRCDPISGHVSLYWYRQALGQGPEFLTYFNYEAQQDKSGLPNDRFSAERPEGSISTLTIQRTEQRDSAMYRCASSLGQVPDTQYFGPGTRLTVL.

There are a few counts of this clonotype. The rearrangement joins TRBV12-3 or TRBV12-4 to TRBJ2-5; the D gene could be TRBD1 or TRBD2 (5 bases each). The CDR3 spans 12 residues. Trimming cost V 6 bases and J 0 bases, with 5 bases left between them. The CDR3 is CASRGDQETQYF. The CDR3 region has the DNA TGTGCCAGCAGGGGGGACCAAGAGACCCAGTACTTC.

This clonotype has just a few counts. V usage is TRBV7-9 and J usage is TRBJ2-1, with TRBD2 matching 8 bases. The CDR3 length is 16 residues. The V segment lost 3 bases and the J segment 0 bases; nucleotides outside the gene matches: 4. Germline CDR1 SEHNR, CDR2 FQNEAQ (reference sequence). The CDR3 loop is CASSFLAGSSYNEQFF. CDR3 DNA sequence: TGTGCCAGCAGCTTTTTAGCGGGGAGCTCCTACAATGAGCAGTTCTTC.

CDR3 sequence reads: CASSLSGSRAHEQYF. The CDR3 nucleotides are TGTGCCAGCAGCTTATCGGGCTCACGGGCCCACGAGCAGTACTTC. V usage is TRBV7-9 and J usage is TRBJ2-7; D is unresolved. This CDR3 has 15 amino acids. Trimming removed 2 bases from V and 5 bases from J, with 16 bases in between. Germline-derived CDR1 and CDR2 are SEHNR and FQNEAQ (reference sequence).

The genes are TRBV4-2 and TRBJ1-1; perhaps TRBD1 as D (5 bases). CDR3 length equals 16 residues. V shed 3 bases and J shed 0 bases, with 14 bases lying between them. Germline values: CDR1 LGHNA, CDR2 YNFKEQ. This CDR3 is CASSQRTTGLNTEAFF. CDR3 nucleotides: TGTGCCAGCAGCCAGCGTACAACAGGTTTGAACACTGAAGCTTTCTTT.

This clonotype was recorded at least ten times. The chain joins TRBV7-6 to TRBJ2-5; no definite D call. Germline values: CDR1 SGHVS, CDR2 FNYEAQ. V dropped 2 bases and J dropped 3 bases, with 10 bases sitting between them. This CDR3 region has 14 residues. DNA of the CDR3: TGTGCCAGCAGCTTACAAGGGAACGAAGAGACCCAGTACTTC. This encodes CASSLQGNEETQYF.

This clonotype has more than one count but fewer than ten. The chain has TRBV12-3 or TRBV12-4 and TRBJ1-1, with 7 nucleotides matching TRBD1. The ends lost 7 bases at V and 2 bases at J; junction bases unmatched: 16. The CDR3 has 17 amino acids. CDR3 DNA sequence: TGTGCCAGCAACCCGACAGGGACGACAGGTACTAACACTGAAGCTTTCTTT. As protein: CASNPTGTTGTNTEAFF.

The sample holds one count of this clonotype. The chain uses TRBV4-1 and TRBJ2-7; D uncertain. The V gene lost 0 bases and the J gene lost 3 bases, with 18 bases spanning the gap. The V gene's germline CDR1 is MGHRA and CDR2 YSYEKL. The CDR3 has 17 amino acids. The CDR3 DNA sequence: TGCGCCAGCAGCCAAGATCCTGGGGTTGACCGAGTCTACGAGCAGTACTTC. Amino acid sequence: CASSQDPGVDRVYEQYF.

The rearrangement joins TRBV7-9 to TRBJ2-1; a possible D gene is TRBD1 (5 bases). The CDR3 runs 15 residues. Trimming removed 1 base at V and 5 bases at J, with 12 bases between. CDR1 SEHNR and CDR2 FQNEAQ come from the germline V gene (reference sequence). CDR3 in amino acids: CASSLEQGGHNEQFF. Here the CDR3 DNA reads TGTGCCAGCAGCTTAGAGCAGGGTGGCCACAATGAGCAGTTCTTC.

This clonotype was counted between two and nine times. V and J are TRBV7-6 and TRBJ2-3; possibly TRBD2 for D (5 bases). The CDR3 has 15 residues. V was clipped by 5 bases and J by 4 bases, with 16 bases between them. From germline, CDR1 is SGHVS and CDR2 FNYEAQ. The CDR3 nucleotides are TGTGCCAGCAGCCCCGAGCGGTCCAGCGCAGATACGCAGTATTTT. It translates to CASSPERSSADTQYF.

This clonotype was picked up a small number of times. The J gene is TRBJ1-2, the V gene TRBV4-1, with 8 bases identical to TRBD1. This CDR3 is built from 14 residues. Germline assignment: CDR1 MGHRA and CDR2 YSYEKL. With 2 bases clipped from V and 4 bases from J, the junction kept 3 bases outside the gene matches. In DNA form, the CDR3 reads TGCGCCAGCAGCCAACGGACAGGGAGCTATGGCTACACCTTC. Encoded protein: CASSQRTGSYGYTF.

V and J are TRBV6-5 and TRBJ2-2; weak D call: TRBD1 (6 bases). The CDR3 totals 16 residues. V lost 6 bases, J lost 1 base, and 15 bases lay in between. The germline V gene encodes CDR1 MNHEY and CDR2 SVGAGI. This CDR3 reads CASSLGDILNTGELFF. The CDR3 DNA reads as TGTGCCAGCAGCCTAGGGGACATTTTGAACACCGGGGAGCTGTTTTTT.

This clonotype was detected a few times. This sequence joins TRBV12-3 or TRBV12-4 and TRBJ1-6, with 9 bases matching TRBD1. V shed 6 bases, J shed 9 bases, and the junction held 3 bases outside the gene matches. The CDR3 is 13 amino acids. CDR3 sequence: CASREQGASPLHF. The DNA for the CDR3 is TGTGCCAGCAGAGAACAGGGGGCTTCACCCCTCCACTTT.

This clonotype occurred many times. The chain couples TRBV7-2 to TRBJ2-2; D is perhaps TRBD2 (7 bases). The CDR3 spans 15 residues. The ends were cut back, 5 bases at V and 6 bases at J, with 16 bases in the middle. The V gene's germline CDR1 is SGHTA and CDR2 FQGNSA. For the CDR3, the DNA is TGTGCCAGCAGCCCCTTGGGGGGGGCGGCCGGGGAGCTGTTTTTT. The encoded protein is CASSPLGGAAGELFF.

The V and J genes are TRBV4-1 and TRBJ2-1; possible D gene TRBD1, 5 bases. The CDR3 has 16 residues. Per germline, CDR1 MGHRA and CDR2 YSYEKL. V dropped 4 bases and J dropped 0 bases, with 13 bases sitting between them. The chain's CDR3 is CASSPVRVSSYNEQFF. The CDR3 region has the DNA TGCGCCAGCAGCCCAGTCAGGGTTAGCTCCTACAATGAGCAGTTCTTC.

V is TRBV4-2 and J is TRBJ2-1, with a weak D call TRBD1 (6 bases). CDR3 length: 14 residues. The V and J ends lost 0 bases and 15 bases respectively, with 18 bases between them. Germline loops: CDR1 LGHNA, CDR2 YNFKEQ. Here the CDR3 reads CASSQDGVTGWPFF. Here the CDR3 DNA reads TGTGCCAGCAGCCAAGATGGGGTAACAGGGTGGCCGTTCTTC.